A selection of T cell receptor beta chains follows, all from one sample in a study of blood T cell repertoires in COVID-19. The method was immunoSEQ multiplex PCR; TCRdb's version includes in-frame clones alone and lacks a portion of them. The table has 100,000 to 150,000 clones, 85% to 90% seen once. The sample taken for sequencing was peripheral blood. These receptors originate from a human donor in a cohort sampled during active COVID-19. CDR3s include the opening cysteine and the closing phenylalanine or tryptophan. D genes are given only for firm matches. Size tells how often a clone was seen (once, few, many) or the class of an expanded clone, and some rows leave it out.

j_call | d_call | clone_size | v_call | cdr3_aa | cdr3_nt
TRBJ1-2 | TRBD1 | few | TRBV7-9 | CASSEPGGYGYTF | TGTGCCAGCAGCGAGCCAGGGGGCTATGGCTACACCTTC
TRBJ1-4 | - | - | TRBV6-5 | CASRQTGTPNEKLFF | TGTGCCAGCAGACAGACCGGGACTCCTAATGAAAAACTGTTTTTT
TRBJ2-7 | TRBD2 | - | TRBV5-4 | CASSGATSGASYEQYF | TGTGCCAGCAGCGGGGCAACTAGCGGGGCGTCCTACGAGCAGTACTTC
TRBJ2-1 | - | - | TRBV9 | CASSAAGASYNEQFF | TGTGCCAGCAGCGCTGCGGGCGCCTCCTACAATGAGCAGTTCTTC
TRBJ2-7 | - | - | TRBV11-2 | CASSYTHYEQYF | TGTGCCAGCAGCTACACGCATTACGAGCAGTACTTC
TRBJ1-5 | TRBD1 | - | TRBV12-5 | CASGLETGSPQHF | TGTGCTAGTGGTTTGGAGACAGGGTCGCCCCAGCATTTT
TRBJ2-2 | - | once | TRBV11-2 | CASSLEEGVSTGELFF | TGTGCCAGCAGCTTAGAGGAAGGGGTGAGCACCGGGGAGCTGTTTTTT
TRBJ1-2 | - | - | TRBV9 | CASSVGYISGVNYGYTF | TGTGCCAGCAGCGTAGGCTACATTTCGGGTGTTAACTATGGCTACACCTTC
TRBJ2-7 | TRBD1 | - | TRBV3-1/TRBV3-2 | CASSLSGTGGSEQYF | TGTGCCAGCAGCCTCTCCGGGACAGGGGGCAGTGAGCAGTACTTC
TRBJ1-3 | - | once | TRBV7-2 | CASSYDGSSGNTIYF | TGTGCCAGCAGTTACGACGGGAGCTCTGGAAACACCATATATTTT
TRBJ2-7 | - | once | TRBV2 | CASSEESVQYF | TGTGCCAGCAGTGAAGAATCCGTCCAGTACTTC
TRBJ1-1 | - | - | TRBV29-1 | CSVDRQGTEAFF | TGCAGCGTCGACAGGCAGGGGACTGAAGCTTTCTTT
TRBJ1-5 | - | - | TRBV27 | CASSPKGFQSNQPQHF | TGTGCCAGCAGTCCCAAGGGGTTTCAGAGCAATCAGCCCCAGCATTTT
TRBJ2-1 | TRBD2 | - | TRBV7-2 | CASSLEGTSETVEQFF | TGTGCCAGCAGCTTAGAAGGGACTAGCGAAACGGTGGAGCAGTTCTTC
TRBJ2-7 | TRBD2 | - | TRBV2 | CASSLVIAGSSYEQYF | TGTGCCAGCAGTTTGGTTATAGCGGGATCGTCCTACGAGCAGTACTTC
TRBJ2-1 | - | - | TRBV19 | CASTLSGSYNEQFF | TGTGCCAGTACCCTTAGCGGATCCTACAATGAGCAGTTCTTC
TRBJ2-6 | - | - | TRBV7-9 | CAILANVLTF | TGTGCCATCTTGGCCAACGTCCTGACTTTC
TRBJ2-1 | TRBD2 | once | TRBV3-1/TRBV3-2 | CASSNSGRPGNEQFF | TGTGCCAGCAGCAATAGCGGGAGGCCGGGGAATGAGCAGTTCTTC
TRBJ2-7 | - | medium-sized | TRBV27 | CASFSASYEQYF | TGTGCCAGCTTTAGCGCCTCCTACGAGCAGTACTTC
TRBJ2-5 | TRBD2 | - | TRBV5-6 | CASSSRRGNTRTQYF | TGTGCCAGCAGCTCAAGGCGGGGGAACACGCGAACCCAGTACTTC
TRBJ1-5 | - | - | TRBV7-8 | CASSLRGNQPQHF | TGTGCCAGCAGCTTAAGGGGTAATCAGCCCCAGCATTTT
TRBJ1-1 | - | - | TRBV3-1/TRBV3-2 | CASRRSNTEAFF | TGTGCCAGCAGGCGCTCAAACACTGAAGCTTTCTTT
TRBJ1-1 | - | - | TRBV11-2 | CASSLFPGDYEAFF | TGTGCCAGCAGCTTATTTCCCGGCGACTATGAAGCTTTCTTT
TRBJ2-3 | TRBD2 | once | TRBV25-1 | CASSALLAVPGDTQYF | TGTGCCAGTTCCGCCCTACTAGCGGTCCCGGGAGATACGCAGTATTTT
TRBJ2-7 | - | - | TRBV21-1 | CASSKGGGSRPYEQYF | TGTGCCAGCAGCAAAGGGGGGGGGAGCCGCCCCTACGAGCAGTACTTC
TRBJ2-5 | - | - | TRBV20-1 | CSAYLVETQYF | TGCAGTGCTTACTTAGTGGAGACCCAGTACTTC
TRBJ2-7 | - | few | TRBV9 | CASSVTGAGASSYEQYF | TGTGCCAGCAGCGTTACTGGAGCAGGGGCGAGCTCCTACGAGCAGTACTTC
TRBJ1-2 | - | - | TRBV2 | CASRGFEGNYGYTF | TGTGCCAGCAGAGGTTTTGAGGGTAACTATGGCTACACCTTC
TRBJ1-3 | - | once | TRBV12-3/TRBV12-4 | CASSLGPLNTIYF | TGTGCCAGCAGTTTGGGGCCGCTAAACACCATATATTTT
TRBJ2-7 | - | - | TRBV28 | CASSLPGDHEQYF | TGTGCCAGCAGTTTGCCAGGGGACCACGAGCAGTACTTC